What follows are 9 T cell receptor beta chains derived from one specimen sequenced in a study of cytomegalovirus exposure and HLA in healthy donors. The PCR had 60 Vbeta and 13 Jbeta primers. The repertoire was sequenced with immunoSEQ multiplex PCR; TCRdb's copy has only in-frame clones and lacks some. The sample records approximately 150,000 clones, approximately 80% being singletons. The source material was PBMCs. The source of these receptors is a woman aged 40-49 years in good health and CMV-seropositive.

The chain recombines TRBV29-1 with TRBJ2-2; no reliable D call. The CDR3 is 13 residues long. Trimming removed 7 bases from V and 0 bases from J, with 9 bases in between. Germline V CDR1 and CDR2: SQVTM, ANQGSEA. The CDR3 sequence is CSAFLANTGELFF. DNA for the CDR3: TGCAGCGCCTTCCTCGCGAACACCGGGGAGCTGTTTTTT.

The chain couples TRBV7-8 to TRBJ2-7; 12 positions match TRBD2. Germline V gene sequence: CDR1 SGHVS, CDR2 FQNEAQ. V shed 4 bases, J shed 4 bases, and the junction held 5 bases outside the gene matches. The CDR3 totals 15 residues. For the CDR3, the DNA is TGTGCCAGCAGCTCTGGACTAGCGGGAAGGTACGAGCAGTACTTC. Translation gives CASSSGLAGRYEQYF.

This clone was found a few times. J is TRBJ2-7 and V is TRBV7-2, with D maybe TRBD2 (6 bases). Deletions cut 3 bases from V and 6 bases from J, with 12 bases between. Germline assignment: CDR1 SGHTA and CDR2 FQGNSA. This CDR3 spans 13 amino acids. The CDR3 DNA follows: TGTGCCAGCAGCTTCAGAACGGAGGGCGAGCAGTACTTC. Its protein is CASSFRTEGEQYF.

The rearrangement links TRBV7-7 to TRBJ2-5; D may be TRBD2 (6 bases). The CDR3 is 13 amino acids. Germline CDR1 SSHAT, CDR2 FNYEAQ (reference sequence). Deletions cut 5 bases from V and 7 bases from J, with 14 bases between. The CDR3 nucleotides read TGTGCCAGCAGCCTAGGGCAGGGAGGGACCCAGTACTTC. The encoded protein is CASSLGQGGTQYF. The complete variable domain, with remaining parts taken from reference TRBV7-7 and TRBJ2-5, reads GAGVSQSPRYKVTKRGQDVTLRCDPISSHATLYWYQQALGQGPEFLTYFNYEAQPDKSGLPSDRFSAERPEGSISTLTIQRTEQRDSAMYRCASSLGQGGTQYFGPGTRLLVL.

In its sample, this clone was seen a few times. The chain has TRBV7-6 and TRBJ1-5; D perhaps matches TRBD1 (5 bases). This CDR3 contains 14 residues. V was cut by 7 bases and J by 4 bases, with 14 bases left in between. Germline CDR1 SGHVS, CDR2 FNYEAQ. The CDR3 loop reads CASIPSGENQPQHF. Written as DNA, the CDR3 is TGTGCCAGCATACCCTCGGGGGAGAATCAGCCCCAGCATTTT. The entire variable domain, with the rest obtained from reference TRBV7-6 and TRBJ1-5, is as follows: GAGVSQSPRYKVTKRGQDVALRCDPISGHVSLYWYRQALGQGPEFLTYFNYEAQQDKSGLPNDRFSAERPEGSISTLTIQRTEQRDSAMYRCASIPSGENQPQHFGDGTRLSIL.

The V call is TRBV9, the J call TRBJ2-1; weak D call: TRBD1 (7 bases). The CDR3 has 16 amino acids. With 0 bases removed from V and 2 bases from J, the gap between germline ends came to 12 bases. The germline V gene has CDR1 SGDLS and CDR2 YYNGEE. For the CDR3, the DNA is TGTGCCAGCAGCGTAGGCGGGACAGCTACCTACAATGAGCAGTTCTTC. This codes for CASSVGGTATYNEQFF.

The chain uses TRBV5-4 and TRBJ2-3, with a tentative D call TRBD2 (5 bases). The germline CDR1 and CDR2 sequences are SGHNT and YYREEE (reference sequence). CDR3 length: 15 residues. V was pared by 0 bases and J by 0 bases, with 8 bases between. CDR3 residues: CASSLGGPSTDTQYF. The CDR3, as DNA: TGTGCCAGCAGCTTGGGCGGGCCTAGCACAGATACGCAGTATTTT.

The sample holds a few counts of this clone. Other DNA sequences from this sample encode an identical CDR3 as well. This chain uses TRBV30 with TRBJ1-3, with 7 nucleotides matching TRBD1. V lost 0 bases to trimming and J lost 7 bases; unmatched junction nucleotides: 3. The CDR3 runs 13 residues. Germline V gene sequence: CDR1 GTSNPN, CDR2 SVGIG (reference sequence). The CDR3 DNA sequence: TGTGCCTGGAGTGTAGGGGGCAGGAACACCATATATTTT. It is translated as CAWSVGGRNTIYF.

This clone came up once. This chain joins TRBV4-1 and TRBJ2-4; TRBD2 matches at 15 bases. The CDR3 runs to 20 residues. V trimming: 5 bases; J trimming: 3 bases; junction bases outside the gene matches: 14. From germline, CDR1 is MGHRA and CDR2 YSYEKL. CDR3 residues: CASSSEGLAGGSGHKNIQYF. The CDR3 DNA reads as TGCGCCAGCAGCTCTGAAGGACTAGCGGGGGGGTCGGGGCACAAAAACATTCAGTACTTC.